These 11 T cell receptor beta chains originate from one sample sequenced in a study of shared clonotypes between healthy human individuals. TCRdb keeps only in-frame clones here, not all; method: immunoSEQ multiplex PCR. This sample has hundreds of thousands of clones, with about 73% found just once. The sequencing input was memory CD4+ T cells sorted from blood. Stated subset: CD45RA-negative fraction. The receptors originated from a man younger than 45 in good health.

V gene TRBV19 combines with J gene TRBJ2-2; 8 nucleotides agree with TRBD1. Germline CDR1 is LNHDA and CDR2 is SQIVND (reference sequence). The length of the CDR3 is 14 residues. Trimming cost V 2 bases and J 4 bases; bases outside gene matches: 0. The chain's CDR3 is CASSIQGATGELFF. The CDR3 nucleotides read TGTGCCAGTAGTATACAGGGGGCCACCGGGGAGCTGTTTTTT.

This clone showed up many times. This chain joins TRBV14 and TRBJ2-7, with D uncertain. Trimming removed 1 base at V and 0 bases at J, with 19 bases between. The CDR3 is 18 amino acids. Germline CDR1 reads SGHDN; CDR2 reads FVKESK. The CDR3 protein is CASSQGWDLLRSSYEQYF. The CDR3 nucleotides are TGTGCCAGCAGCCAAGGATGGGATCTACTAAGGAGCTCCTACGAGCAGTACTTC.

The J gene is TRBJ1-2, the V gene TRBV6-5, with unresolved D. Trimming took off 10 bases at V and 8 bases at J, with 17 bases between the two ends. The CDR3 is 12 residues long. CDR1 and CDR2 (germline): MNHEY, SVGAGI. DNA for the CDR3: TGTGCCATCTCGAACAGCGTGGAGGGCTACACCTTC. This codes for CAISNSVEGYTF.

Here the CDR3 DNA reads TGTGCCAGCAGTGACAACGGTAATCAGCCCCAGCATTTT. It specifies CASSDNGNQPQHF. The chain links TRBV2 to TRBJ1-5; no clear D gene. The CDR3 spans 13 residues. CDR1 is SNHLY and CDR2 is FYNNEI in the germline V gene. V dropped 3 bases and J dropped 4 bases, with 7 bases sitting between them.

A single count supports this clone. The V call is TRBV5-1, the J call TRBJ2-2, with a tentative D call TRBD2 (6 bases). The CDR3 length is 17 residues. V shed 3 bases and J shed 2 bases, with 17 bases lying between them. The germline V gene encodes CDR1 SGHRS and CDR2 YFSETQ. The CDR3 spells CASSSRGASLNTGELFF. CDR3 nucleotides: TGCGCCAGCAGCTCCCGCGGGGCATCCCTAAACACCGGGGAGCTGTTTTTT.

This chain links TRBV5-1 with TRBJ1-4; 7 nucleotides agree with TRBD1. The CDR3 has 14 residues. The V and J ends lost 2 bases and 6 bases, in that order; junction bases with no gene match: 4. Germline V lookup: CDR1 SGHRS, CDR2 YFSETQ. CDR3 in amino acids: CASSFTGVDEKLFF. In DNA form, the CDR3 reads TGCGCCAGCAGCTTCACAGGGGTAGATGAAAAACTGTTTTTT.

The chain combines TRBV27 with TRBJ2-7; D gene ambiguous. Germline lookup yields CDR1 MNHEY and CDR2 SMNVEV (reference sequence). Trimming removed 3 bases at V and 5 bases at J, with 17 bases between. The CDR3 is 15 residues long. Here the CDR3 DNA reads TGTGCCAGCAGTTTTTACCCGAGAACATCAAACGAGCAGTACTTC. Translated: CASSFYPRTSNEQYF.

The gene calls are TRBV2 and TRBJ1-2; the D is unclear. The CDR3 contains 15 residues. V was shortened by 5 bases and J by 4 bases, with 17 bases between the two germline ends. Germline assignment: CDR1 SNHLY and CDR2 FYNNEI. The CDR3 spells CASSPPVQSGYGYTF. In nucleotides, the CDR3 is TGTGCCAGCAGTCCCCCCGTTCAATCGGGCTATGGCTACACCTTC.

Only a few counts were recorded for this clone. The chain carries TRBV25-1 and TRBJ1-2; 7 positions agree with TRBD1. Germline V gives CDR1 MGHDK, CDR2 SYGVNS. V trimming: 1 base; J trimming: 5 bases; junction bases outside the gene matches: 4. The CDR3 is 14 residues long. The CDR3 region is CASSESGGSYGYTF. CDR3 sequence (DNA): TGTGCCAGCAGTGAATCAGGGGGTTCATATGGCTACACCTTC.

V and J are TRBV6-6 and TRBJ2-5, with no clear D. CDR1 is MNHNY, CDR2 SVGAGI, per germline (reference sequence). The CDR3 loop spans 14 amino acids. V shed 2 bases and J shed 1 base, with 8 bases lying between them. CDR3 region: CASSYQYSQETQYF. As DNA, the CDR3 is TGTGCCAGCAGTTACCAATACAGCCAAGAGACCCAGTACTTC.

This chain joins TRBV4-1 and TRBJ1-5; D is unclear. Germline CDR1 and CDR2: MGHRA and YSYEKL. The CDR3 loop spans 13 amino acids. The V end lost 4 bases, the J end lost 15 bases, and 19 bases lay between the germline ends. The CDR3 nucleotides are TGCGCCAGCAGCCTAGAACCGGGAGCAGTCGGGCATTTT. Translating gives CASSLEPGAVGHF.